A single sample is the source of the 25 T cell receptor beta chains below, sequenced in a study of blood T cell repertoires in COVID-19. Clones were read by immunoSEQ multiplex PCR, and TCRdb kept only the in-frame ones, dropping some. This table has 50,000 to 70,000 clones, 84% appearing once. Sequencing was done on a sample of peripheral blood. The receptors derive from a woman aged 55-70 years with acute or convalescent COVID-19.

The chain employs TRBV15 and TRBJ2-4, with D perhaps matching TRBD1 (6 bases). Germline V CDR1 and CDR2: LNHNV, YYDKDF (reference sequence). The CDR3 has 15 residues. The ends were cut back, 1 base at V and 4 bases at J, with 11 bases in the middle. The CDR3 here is CATSRAQGQKNIQYF. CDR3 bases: TGTGCCACCAGCAGAGCCCAAGGACAGAAAAACATTCAGTACTTC.

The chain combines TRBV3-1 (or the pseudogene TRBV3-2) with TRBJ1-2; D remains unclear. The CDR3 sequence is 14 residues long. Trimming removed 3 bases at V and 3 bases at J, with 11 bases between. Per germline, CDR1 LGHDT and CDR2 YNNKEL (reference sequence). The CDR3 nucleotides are TGTGCCAGCAGCCAGGGCAGCCGCTACTATGGCTACACCTTC. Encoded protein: CASSQGSRYYGYTF.

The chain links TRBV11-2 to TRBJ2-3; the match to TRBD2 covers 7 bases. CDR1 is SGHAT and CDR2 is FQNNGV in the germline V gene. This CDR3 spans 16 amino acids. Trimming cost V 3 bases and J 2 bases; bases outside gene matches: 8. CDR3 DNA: TGTGCCAGCAGCTTGGGGGGAGGGGCTCACACAGATACGCAGTATTTT. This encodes CASSLGGGAHTDTQYF. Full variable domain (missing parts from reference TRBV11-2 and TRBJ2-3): EAGVAQSPRYKIIEKRQSVAFWCNPISGHATLYWYQQILGQGPKLLIQFQNNGVVDDSQLPKDRFSAERLKGVDSTLKIQPAKLEDSAVYLCASSLGGGAHTDTQYFGPGTRLTVL.

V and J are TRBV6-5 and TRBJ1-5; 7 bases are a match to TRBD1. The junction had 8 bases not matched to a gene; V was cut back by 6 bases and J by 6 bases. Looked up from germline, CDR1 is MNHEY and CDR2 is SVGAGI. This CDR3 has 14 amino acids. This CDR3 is CASRPTGVAQPQHF. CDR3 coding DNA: TGTGCCAGCAGGCCTACAGGGGTGGCTCAGCCCCAGCATTTT.

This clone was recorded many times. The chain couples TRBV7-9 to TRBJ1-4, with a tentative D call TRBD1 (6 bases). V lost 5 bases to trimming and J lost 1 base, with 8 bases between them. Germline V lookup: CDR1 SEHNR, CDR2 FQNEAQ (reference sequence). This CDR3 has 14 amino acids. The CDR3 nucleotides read TGTGCCAGCAGCAGGACAGAAACTAATGAAAAACTGTTTTTT. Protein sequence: CASSRTETNEKLFF.

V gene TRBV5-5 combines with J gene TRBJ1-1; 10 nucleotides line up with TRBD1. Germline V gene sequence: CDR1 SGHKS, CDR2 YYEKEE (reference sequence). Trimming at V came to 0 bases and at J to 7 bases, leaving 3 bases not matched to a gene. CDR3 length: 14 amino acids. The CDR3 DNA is TGTGCCAGCAGCTTGGGGGACAGGGGAGATGAAGCTTTCTTT. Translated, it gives CASSLGDRGDEAFF.

The CDR3 protein is CASSLTTNYNEQFF. For the CDR3, the DNA is TGCGCCAGCAGCTTGACTACTAACTACAATGAGCAGTTCTTC. The chain has TRBV5-1 and TRBJ2-1; D gene ambiguous. The CDR3 has 14 amino acids. Trimming removed 1 base from V and 3 bases from J, with 8 bases in between. Germline loops: CDR1 SGHRS, CDR2 YFSETQ.

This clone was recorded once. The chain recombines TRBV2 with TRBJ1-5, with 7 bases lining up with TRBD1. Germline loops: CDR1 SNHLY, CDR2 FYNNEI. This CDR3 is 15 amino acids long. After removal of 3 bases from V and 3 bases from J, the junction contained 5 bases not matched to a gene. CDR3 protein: CASSDRTGNNQPQHF. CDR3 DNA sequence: TGTGCCAGCAGTGACCGGACAGGAAACAATCAGCCCCAGCATTTT.

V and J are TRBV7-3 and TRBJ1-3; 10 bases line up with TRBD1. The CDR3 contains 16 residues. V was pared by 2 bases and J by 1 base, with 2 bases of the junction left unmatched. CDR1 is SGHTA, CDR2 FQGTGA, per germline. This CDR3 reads CASSLGQGVSGNTIYF. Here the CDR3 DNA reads TGTGCCAGCAGCTTAGGACAGGGGGTGTCTGGAAACACCATATATTTT.

This CDR3 is CASSQVRGGELFF. For the CDR3, the DNA is TGTGCCAGCAGCCAAGTGCGGGGCGGGGAGCTGTTTTTT. The chain combines TRBV14 with TRBJ2-2, with D perhaps TRBD2 (6 bases). Trimming removed 1 base at V and 7 bases at J, with 7 bases between. CDR1 is SGHDN and CDR2 is FVKESK in the germline V gene. The CDR3 spans 13 residues. The complete variable domain, with remaining parts taken from reference TRBV14 and TRBJ2-2, reads EAGVTQFPSHSVIEKGQTVTLRCDPISGHDNLYWYRRVMGKEIKFLLHFVKESKQDESGMPNNRFLAERTGGTYSTLKVQPAELEDSGVYFCASSQVRGGELFFGEGSRLTVL.

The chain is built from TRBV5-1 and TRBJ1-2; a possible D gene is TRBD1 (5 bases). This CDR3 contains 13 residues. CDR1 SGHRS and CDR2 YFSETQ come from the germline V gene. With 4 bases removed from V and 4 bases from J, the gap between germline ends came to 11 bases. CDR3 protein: CASSQDSTYGYTF. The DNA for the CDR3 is TGCGCCAGCAGCCAAGACAGTACCTATGGCTACACCTTC. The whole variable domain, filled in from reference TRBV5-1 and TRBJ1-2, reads KAGVTQTPRYLIKTRGQQVTLSCSPISGHRSVSWYQQTPGQGLQFLFEYFSETQRNKGNFPGRFSGRQFSNSRSEMNVSTLELGDSALYLCASSQDSTYGYTFGSGTRLTVV.

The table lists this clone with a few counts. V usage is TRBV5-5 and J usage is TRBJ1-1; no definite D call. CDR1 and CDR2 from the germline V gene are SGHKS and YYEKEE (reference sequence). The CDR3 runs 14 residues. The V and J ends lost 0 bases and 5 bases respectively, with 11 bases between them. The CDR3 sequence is CASSLDPARTEAFF. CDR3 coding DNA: TGTGCCAGCAGCTTGGACCCGGCCAGGACTGAAGCTTTCTTT.

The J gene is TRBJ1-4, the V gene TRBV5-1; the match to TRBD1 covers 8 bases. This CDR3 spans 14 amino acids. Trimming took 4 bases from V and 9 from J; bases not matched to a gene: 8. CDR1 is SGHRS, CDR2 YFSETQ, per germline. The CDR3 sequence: CASSKDREWKKLFF. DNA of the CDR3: TGCGCCAGCAGCAAGGACAGGGAATGGAAAAAACTGTTTTTT.

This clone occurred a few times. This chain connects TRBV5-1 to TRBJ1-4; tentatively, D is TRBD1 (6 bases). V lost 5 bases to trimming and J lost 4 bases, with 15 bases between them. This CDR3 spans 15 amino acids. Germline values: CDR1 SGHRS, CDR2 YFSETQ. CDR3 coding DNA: TGCGCCAGCAGAACAACGACAGGTGATAATGAAAAACTGTTTTTT. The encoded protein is CASRTTTGDNEKLFF. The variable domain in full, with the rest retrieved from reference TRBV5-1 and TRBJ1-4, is KAGVTQTPRYLIKTRGQQVTLSCSPISGHRSVSWYQQTPGQGLQFLFEYFSETQRNKGNFPGRFSGRQFSNSRSEMNVSTLELGDSALYLCASRTTTGDNEKLFFGSGTQLSVL.

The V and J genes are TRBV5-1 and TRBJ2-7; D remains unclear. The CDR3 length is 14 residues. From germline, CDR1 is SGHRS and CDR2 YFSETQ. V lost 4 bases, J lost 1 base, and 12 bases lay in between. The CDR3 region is CASSRQVGSYEQYF. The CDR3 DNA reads TGCGCCAGCAGCAGGCAGGTGGGTTCCTACGAGCAGTACTTC.

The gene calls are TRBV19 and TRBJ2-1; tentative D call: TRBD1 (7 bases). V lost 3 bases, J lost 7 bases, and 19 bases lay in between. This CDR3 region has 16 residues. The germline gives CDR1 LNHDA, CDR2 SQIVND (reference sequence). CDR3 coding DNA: TGTGCCAGTAGTATTGCTGAGGCAGGGGGGCGGAATGAGCAGTTCTTC. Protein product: CASSIAEAGGRNEQFF.

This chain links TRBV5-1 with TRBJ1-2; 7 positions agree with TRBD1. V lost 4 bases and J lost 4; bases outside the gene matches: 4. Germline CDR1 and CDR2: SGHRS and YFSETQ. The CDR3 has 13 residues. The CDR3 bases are TGCGCCAGCAGCCGACAGGGATTCTATGGCTACACCTTC. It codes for CASSRQGFYGYTF.

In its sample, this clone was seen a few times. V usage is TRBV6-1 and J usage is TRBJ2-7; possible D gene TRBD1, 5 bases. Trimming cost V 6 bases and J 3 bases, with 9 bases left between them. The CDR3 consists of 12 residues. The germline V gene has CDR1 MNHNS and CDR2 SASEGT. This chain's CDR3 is CASSLTVYEQYF. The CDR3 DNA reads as TGTGCCAGCAGCCTGACAGTCTACGAGCAGTACTTC.

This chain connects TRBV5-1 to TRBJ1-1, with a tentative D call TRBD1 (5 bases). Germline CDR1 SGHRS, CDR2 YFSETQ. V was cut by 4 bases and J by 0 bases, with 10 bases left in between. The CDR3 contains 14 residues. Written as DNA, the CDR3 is TGCGCCAGCAGCCCGCAGGGAATGAACACTGAAGCTTTCTTT. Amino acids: CASSPQGMNTEAFF.

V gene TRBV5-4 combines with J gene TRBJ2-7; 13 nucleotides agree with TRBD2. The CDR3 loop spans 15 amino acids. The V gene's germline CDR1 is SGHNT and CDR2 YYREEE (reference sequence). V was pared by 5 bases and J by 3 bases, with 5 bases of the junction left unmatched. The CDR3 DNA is TGTGCCAGCAGGGTGGGACTAGCGGGGATCTACGAGCAGTACTTC. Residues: CASRVGLAGIYEQYF.

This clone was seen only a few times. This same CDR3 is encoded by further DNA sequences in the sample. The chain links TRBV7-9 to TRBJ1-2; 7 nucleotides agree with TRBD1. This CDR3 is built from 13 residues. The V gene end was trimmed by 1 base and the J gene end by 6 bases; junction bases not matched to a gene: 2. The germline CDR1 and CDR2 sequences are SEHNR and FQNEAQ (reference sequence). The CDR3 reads CASSLEGANGYTF. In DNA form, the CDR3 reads TGTGCCAGCAGCTTAGAGGGGGCGAATGGCTACACCTTC.

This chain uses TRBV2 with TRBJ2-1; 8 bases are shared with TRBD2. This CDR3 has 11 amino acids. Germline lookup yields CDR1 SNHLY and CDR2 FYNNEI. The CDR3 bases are TGTACCGGGGGGGCCAACAATGAGCAGTTCTTC. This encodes CTGGANNEQFF.

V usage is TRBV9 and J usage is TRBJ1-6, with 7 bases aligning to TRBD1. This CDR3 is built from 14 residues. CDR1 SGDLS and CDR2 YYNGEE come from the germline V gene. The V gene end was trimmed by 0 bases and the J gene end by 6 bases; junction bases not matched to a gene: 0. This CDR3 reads CASSVGQGNSPLHF. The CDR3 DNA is TGTGCCAGCAGCGTAGGACAGGGTAATTCACCCCTCCACTTT.

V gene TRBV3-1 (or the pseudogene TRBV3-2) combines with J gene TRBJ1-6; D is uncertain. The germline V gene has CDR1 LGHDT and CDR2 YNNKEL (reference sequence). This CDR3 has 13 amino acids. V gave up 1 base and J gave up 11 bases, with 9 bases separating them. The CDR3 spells CASSQGEKTPLHF. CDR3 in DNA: TGTGCCAGCAGCCAAGGAGAAAAGACACCCCTCCACTTT.

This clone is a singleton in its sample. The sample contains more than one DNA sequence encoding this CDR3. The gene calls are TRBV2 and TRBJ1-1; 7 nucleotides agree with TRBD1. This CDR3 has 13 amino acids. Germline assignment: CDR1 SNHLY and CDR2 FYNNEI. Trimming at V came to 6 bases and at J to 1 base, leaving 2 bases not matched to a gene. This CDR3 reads CASRGTANTEAFF. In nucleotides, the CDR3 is TGTGCCAGCAGGGGGACAGCGAACACTGAAGCTTTCTTT.